This T cell receptor (beta chain) was sequenced during a study of T cell repertoires in cytomegalovirus infection (dated by TCRdb to 2018 to 2020). Looking at the study overall: Alongside well-studied HLA-B-restricted epitopes, the peptide stimulations were aimed at recently identified HLA-C-restricted CMV epitopes, whose presentation resists viral immunomodulation. Donor HLA type was relevant to the analysis, as public TCR beta signatures indicated carriage of CMV infection together with the matching HLA type. Findings and caveats that apply to the study as a whole: In both this cohort and an independent cohort of some 350 donors, the cumulative frequency of public TCR beta family members distinguished carriers of CMV infection plus the relevant HLA type. The ex vivo response was dominated by HLA-C-restricted CMV-specific TCR beta clonotypes, and the single most frequent clonotype in two of eight donors was supplied by these HLA-C-restricted clonotypes.

Concerning this clonotype: There is no known antigen for this receptor. No much larger clonotype is one base removed from it; base qualities were not supplied.

From the cysteine up to the phenylalanine, the CDR3 has a length of 13 residues. CDR3 DNA only is kept here, 39 bases in frame from base 1. The V end gives up 3 bases and the J end 4 bases, leaving 3 bases in the junction not matched to a gene. CDR1 and CDR2, looked up from the germline V gene (reference sequence), are DFQATT and SNEGSKA. What this sample's treatment or condition label stands for: in vitro stimulation with specific CMV peptide epitopes to enrich CMV-specific T cells. Sequencing relied on an Illumina HiSeq 1500. TCRdb reran the public reads through fastp at Q25 and MiXCR, keeping productive beta chains. Identical CDR3 protein sequences are pooled into one entry, listed with their most common genes and DNA. The sample contains some 800,000 distinct CDR3 sequences, 30% to 35% of them found a single time. 9.5% to 15% of the sample is in the top ten clones.

The chain links TRBV20-1 with TRBJ1-1, and 9 bases in between align with TRBD1. This sequence originates from a human donor in good health (CMV status not recorded). Some clones in this sample may be carry-over from other donors' samples. This material consisted of cultured CD8+ T cells from PBMCs, taken from culture after CMV antigen stimulation. The base sequence is TGCAGTGCTAGTTGGGACAGGGTCACTGAAGCTTTCTTT. It is translated as CSASWDRVTEAFF.